A selection of T cell receptor beta chains follows, all from one sample in a study of blood T cell repertoires in COVID-19. Profiling relied on immunoSEQ multiplex PCR, and the TCRdb table lists in-frame clones only, not all of them. The sample has about 130,000 clones, about four fifths seen once. What was sequenced was peripheral blood. The receptor source for this set is a woman over 75 with acute or convalescent COVID-19. Both conserved end residues are part of each CDR3. Fields, in order: CDR3 DNA, CDR3 protein, clone size, D gene, J gene, V gene. D genes are given only for firm matches. Clone size, where shown, is once, few, many, or a class for clones that have expanded.

cdr3_nt: TGCGCCAGCAGTCAGGGAACAGGGGAGCAGTTCTTC; cdr3_aa: CASSQGTGEQFF; clone_size: -; d_call: -; j_call: TRBJ2-1; v_call: TRBV23-1
cdr3_nt: TGTGCCAGCAGTCATAGCGGGGGCTCCTACAATGAGCAGTTCTTC; cdr3_aa: CASSHSGGSYNEQFF; clone_size: -; d_call: TRBD2; j_call: TRBJ2-1; v_call: TRBV7-9
cdr3_nt: TGCAGTGCTAGTACTCAGGAGGGCTATAATTCACCCCTCCACTTT; cdr3_aa: CSASTQEGYNSPLHF; clone_size: -; d_call: -; j_call: TRBJ1-6; v_call: TRBV20-1
cdr3_nt: TGTGCCAGCAGCTTGGGACAGGCAGGGATAGAGACCCAGTACTTC; cdr3_aa: CASSLGQAGIETQYF; clone_size: -; d_call: -; j_call: TRBJ2-5; v_call: TRBV5-6
cdr3_nt: TGTGCCAGCAGCTTGGGACTTGTCGCCTCAGATGAGCAGTTCTTC; cdr3_aa: CASSLGLVASDEQFF; clone_size: -; d_call: -; j_call: TRBJ2-1; v_call: TRBV5-5
cdr3_nt: TGTGCCAGCAGTTTAGACAGTAATGGCTACACCTTC; cdr3_aa: CASSLDSNGYTF; clone_size: once; d_call: -; j_call: TRBJ1-2; v_call: TRBV6-1
cdr3_nt: TGTGCTAGTGGTACCCCCCGAGGACAGGGGCTCTATAATTCACCCCTCCACTTT; cdr3_aa: CASGTPRGQGLYNSPLHF; clone_size: -; d_call: TRBD1; j_call: TRBJ1-6; v_call: TRBV12-5
cdr3_nt: TGTGCCAGCAGTGCCGAAGGACAGGGAGTAGCTGAAGCTTTCTTT; cdr3_aa: CASSAEGQGVAEAFF; clone_size: -; d_call: TRBD1; j_call: TRBJ1-1; v_call: TRBV6-4
cdr3_nt: TGTGCCAGCAGCGTAGGAGGTTCATTAGATACGCAGTATTTT; cdr3_aa: CASSVGGSLDTQYF; clone_size: -; d_call: -; j_call: TRBJ2-3; v_call: TRBV9
cdr3_nt: TGTGCCAGTAGTAATGGACAGCGGAACGAGCAGTACTTC; cdr3_aa: CASSNGQRNEQYF; clone_size: -; d_call: -; j_call: TRBJ2-7; v_call: TRBV19
cdr3_nt: TGTGCCAGCAGTTTTGACAGATTGAGTCAGCCCCAGCATTTT; cdr3_aa: CASSFDRLSQPQHF; clone_size: -; d_call: -; j_call: TRBJ1-5; v_call: TRBV28
cdr3_nt: TGTGCCAGTAGTATCCCGGGACAGGGGGACACCGGGGAGCTGTTTTTT; cdr3_aa: CASSIPGQGDTGELFF; clone_size: -; d_call: TRBD1; j_call: TRBJ2-2; v_call: TRBV19
cdr3_nt: TGTGCCAGCAGACTAATCGGACTAGCGGGGAACACAGATACGCAGTATTTT; cdr3_aa: CASRLIGLAGNTDTQYF; clone_size: -; d_call: TRBD2; j_call: TRBJ2-3; v_call: TRBV3-1/TRBV3-2
cdr3_nt: TGTGCCAGCAGCTTCCACTGGGGGCAGGCCTACGAGCAGTACTTC; cdr3_aa: CASSFHWGQAYEQYF; clone_size: -; d_call: -; j_call: TRBJ2-7; v_call: TRBV7-2
cdr3_nt: TGTGCCAGCAGGGACAGTAACTATGGCTACACCTTC; cdr3_aa: CASRDSNYGYTF; clone_size: -; d_call: -; j_call: TRBJ1-2; v_call: TRBV2
cdr3_nt: TGTGCCAGCAGCTGGAGCTCGATAGCGATCTACGAGCAGTACTTC; cdr3_aa: CASSWSSIAIYEQYF; clone_size: -; d_call: -; j_call: TRBJ2-7; v_call: TRBV7-6
cdr3_nt: TGTGCCAGCTCACCGTCCGGCGGACAGGGCTACGAGCAGTACTTC; cdr3_aa: CASSPSGGQGYEQYF; clone_size: -; d_call: TRBD1; j_call: TRBJ2-7; v_call: TRBV18
cdr3_nt: TGTGCCAGCAGCCAGGGAGCTATAGCGGGGGAATCCTACAATGAGCAGTTCTTC; cdr3_aa: CASSQGAIAGESYNEQFF; clone_size: -; d_call: TRBD2; j_call: TRBJ2-1; v_call: TRBV4-2
cdr3_nt: TGTGCCAGCAGCCAGGGACAGGCATCCTATGGCTACACCTTC; cdr3_aa: CASSQGQASYGYTF; clone_size: -; d_call: TRBD1; j_call: TRBJ1-2; v_call: TRBV5-4
cdr3_nt: TGTGCCAGCAGACCGGGACACCGGAACACTGAAGCTTTCTTT; cdr3_aa: CASRPGHRNTEAFF; clone_size: -; d_call: -; j_call: TRBJ1-1; v_call: TRBV6-5
cdr3_nt: TGTGCCAGCAGCCAGCTGAGGCGGACAGGGGGCGTTAAAGGCACTGAAGCTTTCTTT; cdr3_aa: CASSQLRRTGGVKGTEAFF; clone_size: once; d_call: TRBD1; j_call: TRBJ1-1; v_call: TRBV7-2
cdr3_nt: TGTGCCAGCAGCCCTTGGGACAGGGAAGATTCACCCCTCCACTTT; cdr3_aa: CASSPWDREDSPLHF; clone_size: -; d_call: TRBD1; j_call: TRBJ1-6; v_call: TRBV3-1/TRBV3-2
cdr3_nt: TGTGCCAGCAGCTTGAGACAGGCTAGCAATCAGCCCCAGCATTTT; cdr3_aa: CASSLRQASNQPQHF; clone_size: few; d_call: -; j_call: TRBJ1-5; v_call: TRBV5-6
cdr3_nt: TGTGCCAGCAGCCCTGGAGGACAGGGGAATGAAAAACTGTTTTTT; cdr3_aa: CASSPGGQGNEKLFF; clone_size: -; d_call: TRBD1; j_call: TRBJ1-4; v_call: TRBV3-1/TRBV3-2
cdr3_nt: TGTGCCAGCAGCGTAGAGCCGGGACAGGGGCGAGAGACCCAGTACTTC; cdr3_aa: CASSVEPGQGRETQYF; clone_size: -; d_call: TRBD1; j_call: TRBJ2-5; v_call: TRBV9
cdr3_nt: TGTGCCAGCAGTGAATGGGGCGGGACAGACGACCAGCCCCAGCATTTT; cdr3_aa: CASSEWGGTDDQPQHF; clone_size: -; d_call: TRBD1; j_call: TRBJ1-5; v_call: TRBV25-1
cdr3_nt: TGTGCCAGCAGCTTTCCTCCCTCTGGAAACACCATATATTTT; cdr3_aa: CASSFPPSGNTIYF; clone_size: -; d_call: -; j_call: TRBJ1-3; v_call: TRBV7-2
cdr3_nt: TGTGCCAGCAGCCAAACCGACAGGGCCGTCTATGGCTACACCTTC; cdr3_aa: CASSQTDRAVYGYTF; clone_size: -; d_call: TRBD1; j_call: TRBJ1-2; v_call: TRBV16
cdr3_nt: TGTGCCATCAGTGAGTCGTGGTTCCGGGACAGGGGTTACGGGGATGGCTACACCTTC; cdr3_aa: CAISESWFRDRGYGDGYTF; clone_size: -; d_call: TRBD1; j_call: TRBJ1-2; v_call: TRBV10-3
cdr3_nt: TGTGCCAGTAGTAGCGGGGGGGGCACAGATACGCAGTATTTT; cdr3_aa: CASSSGGGTDTQYF; clone_size: -; d_call: TRBD2; j_call: TRBJ2-3; v_call: TRBV19
cdr3_nt: TGTGCCAGCAGCCCCGGACACGCCGGAGGGGGCTACACCTTC; cdr3_aa: CASSPGHAGGGYTF; clone_size: -; d_call: -; j_call: TRBJ1-2; v_call: TRBV7-2
cdr3_nt: TGTGCCAGCAGCCGTTTAACAGGGGGTAGGGCCAACGTCCTGACTTTC; cdr3_aa: CASSRLTGGRANVLTF; clone_size: -; d_call: TRBD1; j_call: TRBJ2-6; v_call: TRBV11-2
cdr3_nt: TGTGCCAGCAGTTCCACACGGACAGGGGGCTACGAGCAGTACTTC; cdr3_aa: CASSSTRTGGYEQYF; clone_size: -; d_call: TRBD1; j_call: TRBJ2-7; v_call: TRBV6-5
cdr3_nt: TGTGCCAGTAACCTGGACAGGGACTATGGCTACACCTTC; cdr3_aa: CASNLDRDYGYTF; clone_size: few; d_call: TRBD1; j_call: TRBJ1-2; v_call: TRBV19
cdr3_nt: TGTGCCAGCAGCTGGGGACAGGACTATGGCTACACCTTC; cdr3_aa: CASSWGQDYGYTF; clone_size: few; d_call: TRBD1; j_call: TRBJ1-2; v_call: TRBV7-9
cdr3_nt: TGTGCCAGCAGCCCAGAGACAGGCAATCAGCCCCAGCATTTT; cdr3_aa: CASSPETGNQPQHF; clone_size: -; d_call: -; j_call: TRBJ1-5; v_call: TRBV7-2
cdr3_nt: TGTGCCAGCAGCCTCGGACACAACACTGAAGCTTTCTTT; cdr3_aa: CASSLGHNTEAFF; clone_size: -; d_call: -; j_call: TRBJ1-1; v_call: TRBV5-6
cdr3_nt: TGTGCCAGCAGTTACGGGGGGTGGAATGAGCAGTTCTTC; cdr3_aa: CASSYGGWNEQFF; clone_size: -; d_call: -; j_call: TRBJ2-1; v_call: TRBV6-5
cdr3_nt: TGTGCCAGCAGCCGCGGGTACGAGCAGTACTTC; cdr3_aa: CASSRGYEQYF; clone_size: -; d_call: -; j_call: TRBJ2-7; v_call: TRBV7-9
cdr3_nt: TGTGCCAGCACCCCCACACCCAATGAGCAGTTCTTC; cdr3_aa: CASTPTPNEQFF; clone_size: once; d_call: -; j_call: TRBJ2-1; v_call: TRBV12-3/TRBV12-4
cdr3_nt: TGTGCCTGGTCACGGGGCAGGGGTAATCAGCCCCAGCATTTT; cdr3_aa: CAWSRGRGNQPQHF; clone_size: -; d_call: -; j_call: TRBJ1-5; v_call: TRBV30
cdr3_nt: TGTGCCAGCAGCCCAGGGACAGACCCAATCTATGGCTACACCTTC; cdr3_aa: CASSPGTDPIYGYTF; clone_size: once; d_call: TRBD1; j_call: TRBJ1-2; v_call: TRBV3-1/TRBV3-2
cdr3_nt: TGTGCCAGCAGTGTGGACAGTAACTATGGCTACACCTTC; cdr3_aa: CASSVDSNYGYTF; clone_size: once; d_call: -; j_call: TRBJ1-2; v_call: TRBV9
cdr3_nt: TGTGCCAGCTCACCCGCGGGACTTCAGAACACTGAAGCTTTCTTT; cdr3_aa: CASSPAGLQNTEAFF; clone_size: -; d_call: -; j_call: TRBJ1-1; v_call: TRBV18
cdr3_nt: TGTGCCAGCAGTAGAGAGAACTATGGCTACACCTTC; cdr3_aa: CASSRENYGYTF; clone_size: -; d_call: -; j_call: TRBJ1-2; v_call: TRBV2
cdr3_nt: TGTGCCAGCAGCTACGGACAGGCATTCCAAGAGACCCAGTACTTC; cdr3_aa: CASSYGQAFQETQYF; clone_size: -; d_call: TRBD1; j_call: TRBJ2-5; v_call: TRBV7-9
cdr3_nt: TGTGCCAGCAGCTCCCAGGGGGCGCAAACTGAAGCTTTCTTT; cdr3_aa: CASSSQGAQTEAFF; clone_size: -; d_call: TRBD1; j_call: TRBJ1-1; v_call: TRBV7-8
cdr3_nt: TGCGCCAGCAGCCAAGACCAGGGCTACGAGCAGTACTTC; cdr3_aa: CASSQDQGYEQYF; clone_size: -; d_call: -; j_call: TRBJ2-7; v_call: TRBV4-3
cdr3_nt: TGTGCCAGCACCCCCCCAGGGTATAATTCACCCCTCCACTTT; cdr3_aa: CASTPPGYNSPLHF; clone_size: -; d_call: -; j_call: TRBJ1-6; v_call: TRBV6-5
cdr3_nt: TGTGCCAGCAGCAGGGGACAGGGGGACTCTGAAGCTTTCTTT; cdr3_aa: CASSRGQGDSEAFF; clone_size: -; d_call: -; j_call: TRBJ1-1; v_call: TRBV21-1
cdr3_nt: TGTGCCAGCAGCTTAGTAAGGGGGGGCGCAACTGAAGCTTTCTTT; cdr3_aa: CASSLVRGGATEAFF; clone_size: -; d_call: -; j_call: TRBJ1-1; v_call: TRBV7-9
cdr3_nt: TGCGCCAGCAGCCAAGAATATCGGAACACCGGGGAGCTGTTTTTT; cdr3_aa: CASSQEYRNTGELFF; clone_size: -; d_call: -; j_call: TRBJ2-2; v_call: TRBV4-3
cdr3_nt: TGTGCCAGCAGCTTAACAGGGTCACCGGAGACCCAGTACTTC; cdr3_aa: CASSLTGSPETQYF; clone_size: -; d_call: -; j_call: TRBJ2-5; v_call: TRBV5-4
cdr3_nt: TGTGCCAGCAGCCAGCCGCCCGACAGGGGGGGAGGCTACACCTTC; cdr3_aa: CASSQPPDRGGGYTF; clone_size: -; d_call: TRBD1; j_call: TRBJ1-2; v_call: TRBV7-9